The entry below gives a single T cell receptor (beta chain) sequence along with its context. The junction differs from germline at one of its ends, possibly a read error. Other DNA sequences within the sample encode an identical CDR3. This entry is derived from a study of shared clonotypes between healthy human individuals. The CDR3 extends over 13 amino acids. CDR1 is MNHEY and CDR2 is SMNVEV in the germline V gene (reference sequence). Libraries were prepared by immunoSEQ multiplex PCR; TCRdb keeps only in-frame clonotypes and omits some of them. The sample shows 450,000 to 650,000 clones, roughly four fifths of them seen only once.

The chain recombines TRBV27 with TRBJ2-2, with TRBD1 matching over 8 bases. The clonotype was recovered from a woman in her thirties or forties in good health. Some clones in this sample may be carry-over from other donors' samples. The sequenced material came from PBMCs. The CDR3 coding sequence is TGTGTCAGCAAGACAGGGGAATCTGGGGAGCTGTTTTTT. It translates to CVSKTGESGELFF.